This section outlines one TCR beta chain sequence together with its context. Its antigen has not been determined. Per-nucleotide qualities are absent, and no much larger clonotype sits a single base away. Library generation was performed with the immunoSEQ multiplex PCR assay. The multiplex PCR relied on a mix of 60 forward primers for TCR Vbeta segments and 13 reverse primers for TCR Jbeta segments. The CDR3 region of rearranged TCR beta genes was amplified from genomic DNA with a multiplex PCR assay. On the Illumina HiSeq System, the amplified TCR beta libraries were sequenced as 87-base-pair reads. As for the authors' bioinformatics: A later analysis tallied some 79 million unique TCR beta chains across the 660 or so repertoires, and approximately 9.9 million of those chains were shared by two or more donors. Raw reads were error-corrected and collapsed into unique sequences by a nearest-neighbor algorithm in which closely related sequences were merged to remove PCR and sequencing errors. To assign V, D and J gene segments, CDR3 sequences were aligned to IMGT reference sequences. For a sequence to be retained, a match of at least six nucleotides to both a V gene segment and a J gene segment was required. Rearrangements were classified as productive when the CDR3 lacked stop codons and remained in frame with V and J, and all other rearrangements were classified as non-productive. Following IMGT convention, CDR3 was defined as the stretch from the second conserved V-encoded cysteine up to the conserved J-encoded phenylalanine. In an earlier analysis of around 640 of the donors, sequences lacking an unambiguous match to a single V gene segment were excluded. An earlier analysis of under 750 of the donors called V segments functional above 56.7% productive rearrangements and segregating when the between-donor standard deviation exceeded 5%. A statistical classification framework was built to diagnose cytomegalovirus status from the catalog of TCR beta chain sequences. A later analysis assigned V and J genes by comparing TCR nucleotide sequences with IMGT/GENE-DB human TR gene sequences. Using the TCRdist pipeline, a later analysis assigned CDR3 sequences along with most-parsimonious VDJ recombination scenarios. In a later analysis, each TCR beta chain was defined by its CDR3 amino acid sequence together with its V-gene family, and reads lacking a unique V-gene family were excluded. A later analysis removed 450 to 600 highly shared, low-generation-probability nucleotide sequences to deal with suspected cross-contamination and a sequencing artifact. In a later analysis, a clonal expansion index for each public chain was calculated from normalized within-repertoire ranks of inferred template counts. Generation probabilities in a later analysis came from a VDJ recombination model fitted to out-of-frame rearrangements, and those results were checked against IGoR. A later analysis scored TCR-TCR, TCR-HLA and TCR-CMV co-occurrence with hypergeometric tests, applying a repertoire-size bias correction to TCR pairs. In a later analysis, false discovery rates were estimated by permuting HLA or CMV assignments 20 times. In a later analysis, co-occurring TCRs were grouped using DBSCAN, with TCRdist sequence similarity added in when clustering inside HLA-allele-positive subsets. Repertoires with fewer than 30,000 or more than 120,000 public chains, plus five repertoires with anomalous nucleotide sharing, were excluded from co-occurrence clustering. TCRdb took over this immuneACCESS table, retaining in-frame rearrangements with V and J assigned. Such tables are incomplete; in checked studies, under half of the missing clones stem from an unresolved V gene, and the remainder is unexplained. The D gene and trimming were derived from the DNA, and the V and J assignments and clone size from that table. This sample gives over 150,000 clones in total; approximately 72% of them show up just once. 2.8% of the sample is taken by the ten largest.

The cohort consisted of 600 to 750 healthy bone marrow donors. At the time of sampling, all cohort members were nominally healthy, though unrecorded immune exposures were likely present. The donor was CMV seronegative and was included in the group of a few hundred seronegative cohort members. Every donor gave a peripheral blood sample, and the peripheral blood mononuclear cells from that sample were used for TCR beta sequencing. Genomic DNA extraction from the blood cell samples was performed with the Qiagen DNeasy Blood Extraction Kit. This sample is part of a study of cytomegalovirus exposure and HLA in healthy donors (dated by TCRdb to 2016 to 2017). In terms of the full investigation: According to an earlier analysis of a few hundred of the donors, about 179 million T cells yielded 117 million unique TCR beta sequences and 276 Gb of sequence data. Besides the first cohort of around 700 subjects, a separate validation cohort made up of over 95 different subjects was used. High-throughput TCR immunosequencing, statistical association of individual TCRs with disease status, and machine learning were combined to predict cytomegalovirus infection status. A later analysis re-examined previously published TCR beta repertoires from 600 to 700 donors and added high-resolution HLA genotyping to investigate patterns of TCR occurrence. The T cell repertoires of several hundred subjects were profiled by immunosequencing and related to cytomegalovirus serostatus. In an earlier analysis of a few hundred of the donors, high-throughput TCR beta sequencing was used to judge whether each TCR beta V gene segment behaved as functional or pseudogenic. Genome-wide SNP genotypes for about 65% of the 666 donors were used in a later genetic analysis, which treated that subset as a discovery cohort. The number of donors typed differed by locus, with about 629-640 for A, B, C, DRB1 and DQB1, 522 for DQA1, about 610 for DPA1, and some 440 for DPB1. Both class I and class II loci were covered by HLA typing, at four-digit resolution. Every discovery cohort repertoire had been produced on one sequencing platform. Alongside the repertoire data, information on donor age, sex, ethnicity and CMV serostatus was compiled. Across 398 genotyped donors of the cohort, an average of approximately 200,000 unique TCR beta nucleotide sequences per donor were sequenced, and roughly a sixth of those sequences were non-productive. A handful of DR-DQ haplotypes were handled as single units for association and clustering because linkage in the cohort was strong. The study aimed to test whether signatures of past pathogen exposure could be identified by cataloging public T cell receptors. Approximately 300 gigabases of sequencing data and tens of millions of unique TCR sequences were included in an early release covering about 600 HLA-typed donors. Of the 398 genotyped donors, about 80% fell in the genetic ancestry cluster associated with self-reported Caucasian donors. Rather than drawing on any new phenotypic data, the later analysis identified candidate immune exposures from TCR beta sequences and the way those sequences occurred across donors.

The research as a whole found: Correlated functional status among segregating V segments might reflect linkage disequilibrium, but an unknown experimental factor could not be ruled out. In this cohort, only TCR beta chains were sequenced, and detectable features were limited by the absence of alpha or paired-chain data. A later analysis found that most CMV-associated TCR beta chains appeared HLA-restricted, with HLA associations seemingly driven largely by CMV exposure. Compared with equally common non-associated chains, HLA-associated TCR beta chains in a later analysis were more clonally expanded and had lower generation probabilities. Across donors, most TCR sequences were observed very rarely, whereas some public TCRs were present in many individuals. In an earlier analysis of about 600 of the donors, most TCR beta V segments appeared in productive rearrangements about 87% or about 30% of the time, broadly matching IMGT annotations. According to a later analysis, TCR association rates differed among HLA loci, with DRB1 alleles showing the most associated TCRs and HLA-C alleles showing the fewest. A later genetic analysis associated a missense DCLRE1C variant with V-gene and J-gene trimming of TCR beta chains, and an independent cohort replicated the association. A cluster of highly shared sequence variants was judged likely to be a technical artifact of the sequencing pipeline. The study gave a list of 150 to 200 TCR beta chains associated with cytomegalovirus. Because some donors lacked HLA typing at each locus, the association tests relied only on the typed subset. A further reported finding was that TCR beta sequences accurately predicted the HLA-A and HLA-B alleles for most subjects in the first cohort. The authors suggested that the approach could potentially be extended to other disease states and immunological phenotypes. Sequencing depth was assumed to be roughly uniform across donors in the presence/absence analyses, though that assumption may not hold. Immune exposure information for the cohort was limited to CMV serostatus. Strong co-occurrence of HLA alleles, especially DR and DQ, made assigning TCR associations to individual alleles difficult. In vitro tests confirmed that three of the cytomegalovirus-associated TCR beta chains recognize cytomegalovirus antigens. Because counts were too low, about 17 rarely observed V segments, including chromosome 9 orphons, were excluded from the earlier analysis of 587 of the donors. In a later analysis, some 17,000 TCR beta sequences were associated with specific HLA alleles at a false discovery rate of 0.05. According to a later analysis, parvovirus B19, influenza, CMV and Epstein-Barr virus appeared linked to several top co-occurrence clusters. In both the original and validation cohorts, the classifier was reported to diagnose cytomegalovirus status with high specificity and sensitivity. A later genetic analysis reported fewer N-insertions in productive TCRs among donors in an Asian-associated ancestry cluster than the 666-donor mean.

The sequence came from a man aged 18-30 years in good health and CMV-seronegative. Sequenced: PBMCs.

The CDR3 is CASSSNSDTQYF. The nucleotides read TGTGCCAGCAGCTCCAATTCAGATACGCAGTATTTT. The sequence is built from TRBV11-3 and TRBJ2-3, with the D gene call left open. The V end loses 4 bases and the J end loses 4 bases, and a stretch of 6 bases separates them. CDR1 and CDR2, per the germline V gene, are SGHNT and YENEEA. The CDR3 spans 12 residues, from the cysteine through the phenylalanine. Here the CDR3 DNA is all that survives: 36 bases in frame from base 1.